The 11 T cell receptor beta chains below come from one sample, sequenced in a study of T cell repertoires in cytomegalovirus infection (dated by TCRdb to about 2019). The reads were generated on an Illumina HiSeq 1500. TCRdb reprocessed the public reads (quality trimming at Q25 with fastp, clone calling with MiXCR) and kept in-frame beta chains. Every CDR3 protein is listed once, alongside the most common genes and DNA of its rows. Counted in this sample were around 320,000 distinct CDR3 sequences; more than 8% of them appeared once. The ten largest clones take up about 4.5% of the sample. Sample: PBMCs. All receptors come from a human donor in good health (CMV status not recorded). Some clones in this sample may be carry-over from other donors' samples.

This clonotype was recorded at least ten times. V is TRBV6-1 and J is TRBJ1-5, with TRBD1 matching over 9 bases. The germline V gene encodes CDR1 MNHNS and CDR2 SASEGT. The CDR3 extends over 17 amino acids. V shed 5 bases and J 0 bases; nucleotides not matched to a gene: 8. The CDR3 DNA sequence: TGTGCCAGCAGTCCCCTTCGGACAGGGGCTAGCAATCAGCCCCAGCATTTT. Protein product: CASSPLRTGASNQPQHF.

This clonotype was observed a handful of times. The chain joins TRBV6-6 to TRBJ1-3, with D tentatively TRBD1 (5 bases). V shed 2 bases and J shed 0 bases, with 11 bases lying between them. Germline assignment: CDR1 MNHNY and CDR2 SVGAGI (reference sequence). The CDR3 spans 16 residues. The CDR3 region has the DNA TGTGCCAGCAGTTACGTCGGGGGAAGCTCTGGAAACACCATATATTTT. Its protein is CASSYVGGSSGNTIYF.

The V call is TRBV5-6, the J call TRBJ2-1; D remains ambiguous. The CDR3 is 14 amino acids. Germline assignment: CDR1 SGHDT and CDR2 YYEEEE. Trimming pared 0 bases from V and 12 bases from J, leaving 16 bases between. CDR3 nucleotides: TGTGCCAGCAGCTTGGGGGCCCCCCGTTTTGGGCAGTTCTTC. It is translated as CASSLGAPRFGQFF.

This clonotype was detected ten times or more. This CDR3 is CASSLWGEQYF. The CDR3, as DNA: TGTGCCAGCAGTTTATGGGGTGAGCAGTACTTC. The rearrangement links TRBV12-3 or TRBV12-4 to TRBJ2-7, with D unclear. The CDR3 covers 11 residues. V was cut by 2 bases and J by 7 bases, with 6 bases left in between.

This chain uses TRBV7-2 with TRBJ1-1, with 8 bases that match TRBD1. The CDR3 is 15 residues long. With 5 bases clipped from V and 4 bases from J, the junction kept 9 bases outside the gene matches. Germline CDR1 and CDR2: SGHTA and FQGNSA. The CDR3 DNA is TGTGCCAGCAGCAAACAGACAGGGGCGGCCACTGAAGCTTTCTTT. Protein: CASSKQTGAATEAFF.

V and J are TRBV27 and TRBJ2-1, with D perhaps TRBD2 (5 bases). This CDR3 is built from 14 residues. Germline V lookup: CDR1 MNHEY, CDR2 SMNVEV (reference sequence). V gave up 4 bases and J gave up 1 base, with 8 bases separating them. CDR3 sequence (DNA): TGTGCCAGCAGTTCTAGCCCTTCCTACAATGAGCAGTTCTTC. It is translated as CASSSSPSYNEQFF.

The chain uses TRBV29-1 and TRBJ2-2, with 11 positions matching TRBD2. There are 15 residues in the CDR3. V lost 7 bases to trimming and J lost 5 bases; unmatched junction nucleotides: 9. From germline, CDR1 is SQVTM and CDR2 ANQGSEA. The chain's CDR3 is CSGRHGLAGTGELFF. The CDR3 bases are TGCAGCGGAAGACACGGACTAGCGGGTACCGGGGAGCTGTTTTTT.

The chain carries TRBV5-1 and TRBJ2-1; D is ambiguous. Germline V gives CDR1 SGHRS, CDR2 YFSETQ. The V end lost 0 bases, the J end lost 3 bases, and 10 bases lay between the germline ends. The length of the CDR3 is 15 residues. The CDR3 bases are TGCGCCAGCAGCTTGGCGGTTCGCCTCTACAATGAGCAGTTCTTC. Translating gives CASSLAVRLYNEQFF.

This rearrangement joins TRBV7-4 to TRBJ1-5; no definite D call. The CDR3 is made up of 14 amino acids. V was clipped by 0 bases and J by 4 bases, with 7 bases between them. CDR1 and CDR2 from the germline V gene are SGHVT and SQSDAQ. The CDR3 loop reads CASSLATQNQPQHF. CDR3 coding DNA: TGTGCCAGCAGCTTAGCGACCCAGAATCAGCCCCAGCATTTT.

The chain links TRBV6-6 to TRBJ2-3; 12 positions match TRBD2. The CDR3 sequence is 15 residues long. Looked up from germline, CDR1 is MNHNY and CDR2 is SVGAGI (reference sequence). With V trimmed by 7 bases and J by 5 bases, 7 bases remained unmatched. CDR3 sequence: CASILAGGQGDTQYF. CDR3 coding DNA: TGTGCCAGCATCCTAGCGGGGGGGCAAGGAGATACGCAGTATTTT.

V and J are TRBV12-5 and TRBJ2-1; D is uncertain. The V gene's germline CDR1 is LGHNT and CDR2 FRNRAP. Deletions cut 0 bases from V and 8 bases from J, with 2 bases between. This CDR3 comprises 11 residues. The CDR3 protein is CASGLVHEQFF. The CDR3 DNA reads as TGTGCTAGTGGTTTGGTACATGAGCAGTTCTTC.